This T cell receptor beta chain was recovered during a study of cytomegalovirus exposure and HLA in healthy donors. Study observations and caveats: It was 150 to 200 TCR beta chains that were listed as cytomegalovirus-associated.

Note on this clone: Antigen specificity is unknown.

V gave up 5 bases and J gave up 8 bases; unmatched junction bases: 8. Germline V gene data show CDR1 as MNHNY and CDR2 as SVGAGI (reference sequence). The CDR3 has 16 amino acids. It was with 60 Vbeta and 13 Jbeta primers that the PCR ran. Assay used: immunoSEQ multiplex PCR; TCRdb lists only in-frame clones, some missing. The repertoire has under 200,000 clones, 60% to 85% of them found once; the top ten carry more than 1.1%. The clonotype comes from a young woman in good health and CMV-seronegative. Sequenced input: PBMCs. This chain uses TRBV6-6 with TRBJ2-1; the match to TRBD2 covers 14 bases. The CDR3 DNA reads TGTGCCAGCAGTCCTTATGGGACTAGCGGGAGTCATGAGCAGTTCTTC. Translation gives CASSPYGTSGSHEQFF.